This passage covers 27 T cell receptor beta chains from one sample sequenced in a study of blood T cell repertoires in COVID-19. The data were produced by immunoSEQ multiplex PCR, yet TCRdb's version contains in-frame clones alone and is incomplete. The data contain 250,000 to 400,000 clones, roughly 89% of them singletons. Input material: PBMCs or T cells enriched from blood (not recorded which). These receptors were obtained from a man aged 55-75 years who had recovered from COVID-19.

This clone was detected only once. The chain has TRBV28 and TRBJ1-2; tentative D call: TRBD1 (6 bases). The germline V and J ends were trimmed by 5 bases and 4 bases, with 17 bases remaining between them. The CDR3 length is 15 residues. Per the germline V gene, CDR1 is MDHEN and CDR2 is SYDVKM. The CDR3 here is CASSRIGGRSYGYTF. The CDR3 region has the DNA TGTGCCAGCAGTCGAATCGGGGGGCGCAGCTATGGCTACACCTTC.

The chain employs TRBV7-2 and TRBJ2-7; 13 bases align to TRBD2. The germline V gene encodes CDR1 SGHTA and CDR2 FQGNSA. The CDR3 extends over 17 amino acids. V dropped 5 bases and J dropped 0; count of bases not matched to a gene: 7. CDR3 residues: CASSISGTSGNSYEQYF. CDR3 in DNA: TGTGCCAGCAGCATCTCCGGGACTAGCGGGAACTCCTACGAGCAGTACTTC.

V gene TRBV6-5 combines with J gene TRBJ1-6; the match to TRBD1 covers 7 bases. V lost 2 bases to trimming and J lost 5 bases; unmatched junction nucleotides: 6. This CDR3 spans 16 amino acids. CDR1 is MNHEY and CDR2 is SVGAGI in the germline V gene. In nucleotides, the CDR3 is TGTGCCAGCAGTTACGGAGGGGACAGTCATAATTCACCCCTCCACTTT. This sequence encodes CASSYGGDSHNSPLHF.

This rearrangement joins TRBV5-4 to TRBJ2-7; 7 bases are a match to TRBD2. This CDR3 spans 15 amino acids. Germline V gene lookup returns CDR1 SGHNT and CDR2 YYREEE (reference sequence). V gave up 4 bases and J gave up 5 bases; unmatched junction bases: 12. The CDR3 nucleotides read TGTGCCAGCAGCGTCCGTGGACTAGGCGGCCACGAGCAGTACTTC. It translates to CASSVRGLGGHEQYF.

V is TRBV29-1 and J is TRBJ2-5; D not certain. The CDR3 has 12 residues. Deletions cut 5 bases from V and 1 base from J, with 8 bases between. The germline V gene has CDR1 SQVTM and CDR2 ANQGSEA. The CDR3 here is CSVSLVQETQYF. CDR3 in DNA: TGCAGCGTTTCCCTCGTCCAAGAGACCCAGTACTTC.

This chain links TRBV19 with TRBJ2-2; 12 bases fit TRBD2. The CDR3 length is 17 residues. From germline, CDR1 is LNHDA and CDR2 SQIVND (reference sequence). Germline trimming cut 6 bases from V and 5 bases from J; bases unmatched to any gene: 10. The CDR3, as DNA: TGTGCCAGTAGGGGGCTAGCGGGAGGGCCGTGGACCGGGGAGCTGTTTTTT. Amino acid sequence: CASRGLAGGPWTGELFF.

This sequence joins TRBV10-1 and TRBJ2-3, with D perhaps matching TRBD2 (6 bases). The CDR3 has 13 amino acids. Germline-derived CDR1 and CDR2 are WNHNN and SYGVQD (reference sequence). Trimming stripped 0 bases from V and 6 bases from J, with 7 bases between. The CDR3 sequence is CASSESGRDTQYF. In DNA form, the CDR3 reads TGCGCCAGCAGTGAGTCGGGGAGGGATACGCAGTATTTT.

The rearrangement joins TRBV5-1 to TRBJ2-7, with 9 bases aligning to TRBD1. Germline V gene lookup returns CDR1 SGHRS and CDR2 YFSETQ. J lost 6 bases, V lost 4 bases, and 5 bases had no gene match. This CDR3 region has 13 residues. DNA for the CDR3: TGCGCCAGCAGCCTAAGGACAGGGGCCGAGCAGTACTTC. This sequence encodes CASSLRTGAEQYF.

The V gene is TRBV6-2 or TRBV6-3, the J gene TRBJ2-7; possibly TRBD1 for D (7 bases). Per germline, CDR1 MNHEY and CDR2 SVGEGT. The CDR3 runs 15 residues. The ends were cut back, 1 base at V and 3 bases at J, with 13 bases in the middle. This chain's CDR3 is CASSYWAGGLYEQYF. CDR3 DNA: TGTGCCAGCAGTTACTGGGCAGGGGGGCTCTACGAGCAGTACTTC.

This rearrangement joins TRBV28 to TRBJ1-5; the D gene is possibly TRBD1 (6 bases). The V end was cut by 7 bases, the J end by 2 bases, with 15 bases between. Germline V CDR1 and CDR2: MDHEN, SYDVKM. The CDR3 has 15 amino acids. CDR3 nucleotides: TGTGCCAGCATCTTAGGGGGGGCTGGCAATCAGCCCCAGCATTTT. Translation: CASILGGAGNQPQHF.

The V and J genes are TRBV9 and TRBJ2-5, with D possibly matching TRBD2 (6 bases). The germline V and J ends were trimmed by 3 bases and 9 bases, with 18 bases remaining between them. Germline loops: CDR1 SGDLS, CDR2 YYNGEE. The length of the CDR3 is 14 residues. In nucleotides, the CDR3 is TGTGCCAGCAGCGAGGGGCCCTGGGGGGAGTCCCAGTACTTC. It yields the protein CASSEGPWGESQYF. Full variable domain (outside the CDR3, taken from reference TRBV9 and TRBJ2-5): DSGVTQTPKHLITATGQRVTLRCSPRSGDLSVYWYQQSLDQGLQFLIQYYNGEERAKGNILERFSAQQFPDLHSELNLSSLELGDSALYFCASSEGPWGESQYFGPGTRLLVL.

The rearrangement uses TRBV9 and TRBJ2-2; 10 bases are shared with TRBD2. The length of the CDR3 is 17 residues. Germline V gives CDR1 SGDLS, CDR2 YYNGEE. With 0 bases clipped from V and 3 bases from J, the junction kept 5 bases outside the gene matches. The CDR3 nucleotides are TGTGCCAGCAGCGTAGTGGCTAGCGGGAGATACACCGGGGAGCTGTTTTTT. Amino acids: CASSVVASGRYTGELFF.

The rearrangement links TRBV29-1 to TRBJ1-2, with no clear D. This CDR3 is 12 amino acids long. V lost 0 bases to trimming and J lost 7 bases, with 9 bases between them. Germline loops: CDR1 SQVTM, CDR2 ANQGSEA. CDR3 nucleotides: TGCAGCGTTGAAGATGGCGGTAGTGGCTACACCTTC. Translated, it gives CSVEDGGSGYTF.

This clone appeared once. V gene TRBV19 combines with J gene TRBJ1-2; possibly TRBD1 for D (6 bases). Trimming stripped 1 base from V and 3 bases from J, with 12 bases between. Looked up from germline, CDR1 is LNHDA and CDR2 is SQIVND (reference sequence). The CDR3 has 15 amino acids. CDR3 residues: CASSIVDSSDYGYTF. The CDR3 DNA is TGTGCCAGTAGTATAGTGGACAGCTCCGACTATGGCTACACCTTC.

This clone was recorded only once. The J gene is TRBJ1-1, the V gene TRBV28; TRBD1 aligns across 9 bases. The CDR3 has 14 residues. J lost 0 bases, V lost 7 bases, and 3 bases had no gene match. Germline values: CDR1 MDHEN, CDR2 SYDVKM. As DNA, the CDR3 is TGTGCCAGCACTCGGACAGGGGTGAACACTGAAGCTTTCTTT. Amino acid sequence: CASTRTGVNTEAFF. The full variable domain, in which reference TRBV28 and TRBJ1-1 provide the parts outside the CDR3, is DVKVTQSSRYLVKRTGEKVFLECVQDMDHENMFWYRQDPGLGLRLIYFSYDVKMKEKGDIPEGYSVSREKKERFSLILESASTNQTSMYLCASTRTGVNTEAFFGQGTRLTVV.

This chain links TRBV12-3 or TRBV12-4 with TRBJ2-5, with 8 bases matching TRBD2. V lost 8 bases to trimming and J lost 5 bases; unmatched junction nucleotides: 7. The CDR3 is 13 residues long. The CDR3 bases are TGTGCCAGCGATAGCGGGGCGGGGGAGACCCAGTACTTC. Residues: CASDSGAGETQYF.

This clone was observed a handful of times. The chain links TRBV30 to TRBJ2-7; TRBD1 matches at 7 bases. With 0 bases clipped from V and 2 bases from J, the junction kept 7 bases outside the gene matches. Per the germline V gene, CDR1 is GTSNPN and CDR2 is SVGIG (reference sequence). The CDR3 runs to 15 residues. The CDR3 protein is CAWSVPTGNPYEQYF. CDR3 nucleotide sequence: TGTGCCTGGAGTGTACCGACAGGGAACCCCTACGAGCAGTACTTC.

The V call is TRBV28, the J call TRBJ1-2; perhaps TRBD1 as D (5 bases). Germline V lookup: CDR1 MDHEN, CDR2 SYDVKM. The V end was cut by 6 bases, the J end by 0 bases, with 11 bases between. The CDR3 spans 14 residues. CDR3 DNA sequence: TGTGCCAGCAGCCCAGGGTCAGCTAACTATGGCTACACCTTC. As protein: CASSPGSANYGYTF.

The V and J genes are TRBV5-5 and TRBJ2-2, with 11 positions matching TRBD2. Unmatched junction bases numbered 4, after V lost 0 bases and J lost 3 bases. CDR1 and CDR2 (germline): SGHKS, YYEKEE (reference sequence). The CDR3 sequence is 17 residues long. CDR3 coding DNA: TGTGCCAGCAGCTTGGTTGGGACTAGCGGCTACACCGGGGAGCTGTTTTTT. This encodes CASSLVGTSGYTGELFF.

This rearrangement joins TRBV29-1 to TRBJ2-7; D may be TRBD1 (6 bases). Trimming stripped 4 bases from V and 1 base from J, with 14 bases between. CDR1 and CDR2 from the germline V gene are SQVTM and ANQGSEA. This CDR3 has 14 amino acids. The CDR3 bases are TGCAGCGTTGGCCGGGACACCGAATCCTACGAGCAGTACTTC. Protein product: CSVGRDTESYEQYF.

This clone has only a few counts. V and J are TRBV4-2 and TRBJ2-3; 9 bases are a match to TRBD1. The ends lost 3 bases at V and 4 bases at J; junction bases unmatched: 5. The length of the CDR3 is 15 residues. CDR1 LGHNA and CDR2 YNFKEQ come from the germline V gene. CDR3 sequence: CASSQGDRAADTQYF. For the CDR3, the DNA is TGTGCCAGCAGCCAGGGGGACAGGGCTGCAGATACGCAGTATTTT.

This clone has just one count. CDR3 residues: CASSFLQGAYEQYF. The CDR3 region has the DNA TGTGCCAGCAGCTTTCTCCAGGGGGCTTACGAGCAGTACTTC. The V and J genes are TRBV5-6 and TRBJ2-7; 8 nucleotides match TRBD1. V shed 2 bases and J 4 bases; nucleotides not matched to a gene: 5. This CDR3 comprises 14 residues. Germline V gene sequence: CDR1 SGHDT, CDR2 YYEEEE.

The CDR3 sequence is CASSRYNWGHSPLHF. The CDR3 DNA sequence: TGTGCCAGCAGCCGATATAATTGGGGGCATTCACCCCTCCACTTT. The chain has TRBV3-1 (or the pseudogene TRBV3-2) and TRBJ1-6; tentatively, D is TRBD1 (6 bases). The germline CDR1 and CDR2 sequences are LGHDT and YNNKEL (reference sequence). The CDR3 is 15 residues long. Trimming took 4 bases from V and 8 from J, leaving 15 bases between them.

CDR3 sequence (DNA): TGTGCCAGCTCACCACGTGATGACAGTGCCTATGGCTACACCTTC. This codes for CASSPRDDSAYGYTF. This chain joins TRBV18 and TRBJ1-2; a possible D gene is TRBD1 (5 bases). The germline V gene has CDR1 KGHSH and CDR2 LQKENI. Deletions cut 1 base from V and 4 bases from J, with 13 bases between. The CDR3 sequence is 15 residues long.

The genes are TRBV7-9 and TRBJ2-2, with TRBD2 matching over 7 bases. V lost 3 bases, J lost 8 bases, and 6 bases stayed unmatched. The V gene's germline CDR1 is SEHNR and CDR2 FQNEAQ (reference sequence). The CDR3 length is 14 residues. This CDR3 reads CASSLSGVAGELFF. CDR3 coding DNA: TGTGCCAGCAGCTTGAGCGGGGTCGCGGGGGAGCTGTTTTTT.

The chain recombines TRBV2 with TRBJ1-6, with 11 positions matching TRBD1. CDR3 size: 16 residues. The trim removed 6 bases at V and 9 bases at J, leaving 10 bases unmatched. The germline CDR1 and CDR2 sequences are SNHLY and FYNNEI. The CDR3 spells CASRDRDRGIISPLHF. CDR3 DNA: TGTGCCAGCAGAGACCGGGACAGGGGGATCATTTCACCCCTCCACTTT.

The chain couples TRBV19 to TRBJ2-1, with D maybe TRBD1 (6 bases). Trimming took off 3 bases at V and 4 bases at J, with 13 bases between the two ends. The length of the CDR3 is 15 residues. CDR1 and CDR2 from the germline V gene are LNHDA and SQIVND (reference sequence). Here the CDR3 reads CASSMGDRRYNEQFF. The DNA of the CDR3 is TGTGCCAGTAGTATGGGTGACAGGAGATACAATGAGCAGTTCTTC.